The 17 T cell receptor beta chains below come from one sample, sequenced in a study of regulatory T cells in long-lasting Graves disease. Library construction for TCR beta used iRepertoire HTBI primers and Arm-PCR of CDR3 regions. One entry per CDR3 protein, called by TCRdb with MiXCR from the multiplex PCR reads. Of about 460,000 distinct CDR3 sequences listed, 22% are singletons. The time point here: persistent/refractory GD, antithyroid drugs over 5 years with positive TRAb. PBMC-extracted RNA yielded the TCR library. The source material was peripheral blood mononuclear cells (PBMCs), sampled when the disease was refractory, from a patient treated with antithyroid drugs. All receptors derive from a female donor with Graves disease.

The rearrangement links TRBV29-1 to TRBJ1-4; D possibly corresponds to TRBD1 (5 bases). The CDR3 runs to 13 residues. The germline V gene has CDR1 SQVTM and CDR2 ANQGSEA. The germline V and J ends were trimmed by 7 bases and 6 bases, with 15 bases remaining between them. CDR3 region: CSAAGGRDEKLFF. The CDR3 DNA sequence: TGCAGCGCCGCCGGGGGTAGGGATGAAAAACTGTTTTTT.

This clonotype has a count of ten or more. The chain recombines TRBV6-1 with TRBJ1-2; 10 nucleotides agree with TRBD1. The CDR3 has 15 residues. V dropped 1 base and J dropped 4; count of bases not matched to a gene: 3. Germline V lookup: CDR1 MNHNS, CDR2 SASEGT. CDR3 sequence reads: CASSEEGQGSYGYTF. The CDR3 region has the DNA TGTGCCAGCAGTGAAGAGGGACAGGGGTCCTATGGCTACACCTTC.

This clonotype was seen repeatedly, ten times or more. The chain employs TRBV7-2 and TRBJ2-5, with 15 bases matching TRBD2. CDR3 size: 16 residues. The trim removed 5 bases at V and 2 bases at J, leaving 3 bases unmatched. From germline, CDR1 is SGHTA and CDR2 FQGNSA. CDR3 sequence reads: CASSQGLAGGQETQYF. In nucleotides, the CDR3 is TGTGCCAGCAGCCAGGGACTAGCGGGGGGTCAAGAGACCCAGTACTTC.

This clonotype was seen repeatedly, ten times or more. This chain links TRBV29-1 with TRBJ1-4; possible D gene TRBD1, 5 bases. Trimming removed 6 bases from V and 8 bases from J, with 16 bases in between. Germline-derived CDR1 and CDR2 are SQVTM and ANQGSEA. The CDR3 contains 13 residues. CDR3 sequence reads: CSVPDLAGEKLFF. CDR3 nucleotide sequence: TGCAGCGTACCCGACTTGGCAGGGGAAAAACTGTTTTTT.

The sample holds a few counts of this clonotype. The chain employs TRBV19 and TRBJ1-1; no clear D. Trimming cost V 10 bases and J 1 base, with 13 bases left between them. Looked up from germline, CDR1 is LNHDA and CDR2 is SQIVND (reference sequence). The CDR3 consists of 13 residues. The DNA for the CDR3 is TGTGCCACTGGACGGATTGAGAACACTGAAGCTTTCTTT. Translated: CATGRIENTEAFF. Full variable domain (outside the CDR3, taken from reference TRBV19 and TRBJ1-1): DGGITQSPKYLFRKEGQNVTLSCEQNLNHDAMYWYRQDPGQGLRLIYYSQIVNDFQKGDIAEGYSVSREKKESFPLTVTSAQKNPTAFYLCATGRIENTEAFFGQGTRLTVV.

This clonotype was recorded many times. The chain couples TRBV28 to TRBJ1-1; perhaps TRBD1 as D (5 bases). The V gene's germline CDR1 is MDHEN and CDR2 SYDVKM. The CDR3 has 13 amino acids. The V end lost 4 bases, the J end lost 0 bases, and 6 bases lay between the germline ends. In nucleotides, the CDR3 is TGTGCCAGCAGTTCCAGGGTGAACACTGAAGCTTTCTTT. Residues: CASSSRVNTEAFF.

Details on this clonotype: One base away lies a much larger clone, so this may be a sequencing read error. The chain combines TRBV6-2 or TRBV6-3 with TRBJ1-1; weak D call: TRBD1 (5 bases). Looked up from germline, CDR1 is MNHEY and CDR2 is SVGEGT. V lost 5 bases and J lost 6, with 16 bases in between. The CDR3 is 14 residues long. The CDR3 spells CASSGLGVGPEAFF. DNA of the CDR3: TGTGCCAGCAGTGGTCTGGGGGTGGGGCCTGAAGCTTTCTTT.

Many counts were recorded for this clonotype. The CDR3 region has the DNA TGTGCCAGCACCGCACTGGCAGGGAACACTGAAGCTTTCTTT. Translating it yields CASTALAGNTEAFF. The rearrangement joins TRBV2 to TRBJ1-1, with unresolved D. The germline V gene encodes CDR1 SNHLY and CDR2 FYNNEI. The ends were cut back, 7 bases at V and 1 base at J, with 13 bases in the middle. CDR3 length: 14 residues.

The CDR3 DNA reads as TGTGCCAGCAGCTCCGATCCTGGGGCCAACGTCCTGACTTTC. The encoded protein is CASSSDPGANVLTF. The chain carries TRBV7-9 and TRBJ2-6; D call uncertain. Deletions cut 4 bases from V and 2 bases from J, with 6 bases between. This CDR3 is 14 amino acids long. Germline V gene data show CDR1 as SEHNR and CDR2 as FQNEAQ (reference sequence).

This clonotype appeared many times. Here the CDR3 reads CASETSGQETQYF. The CDR3 DNA follows: TGTGCCAGCGAAACTAGCGGCCAAGAGACCCAGTACTTC. The rearrangement uses TRBV6-1 and TRBJ2-5; the match to TRBD2 covers 8 bases. Germline loops: CDR1 MNHNS, CDR2 SASEGT. V trimming: 8 bases; J trimming: 1 base; junction bases outside the gene matches: 3. The CDR3 is 13 amino acids.

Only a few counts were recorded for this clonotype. For the CDR3, the DNA is TGTGCCAGCAGTACCCTCGGACAGGGAACAGATACGCAGTATTTT. Translation gives CASSTLGQGTDTQYF. The V gene is TRBV6-1, the J gene TRBJ2-3, with 8 bases that match TRBD1. V lost 5 bases to trimming and J lost 3 bases; unmatched junction nucleotides: 7. Germline V gene sequence: CDR1 MNHNS, CDR2 SASEGT. This CDR3 is 15 amino acids long.

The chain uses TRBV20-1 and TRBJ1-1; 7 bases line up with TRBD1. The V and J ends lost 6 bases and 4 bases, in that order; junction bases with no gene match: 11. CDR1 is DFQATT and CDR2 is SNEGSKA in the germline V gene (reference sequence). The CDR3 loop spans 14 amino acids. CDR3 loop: CSAGRTGAFTEAFF. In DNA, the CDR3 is TGCAGTGCCGGACGGACAGGAGCATTCACTGAAGCTTTCTTT.

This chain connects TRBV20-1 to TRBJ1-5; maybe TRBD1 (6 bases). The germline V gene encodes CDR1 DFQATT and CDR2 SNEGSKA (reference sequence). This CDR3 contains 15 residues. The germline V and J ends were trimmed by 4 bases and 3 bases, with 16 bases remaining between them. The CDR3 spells CSAKDRTRLNQPQHF. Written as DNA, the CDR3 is TGCAGTGCTAAGGACAGAACAAGACTCAATCAGCCCCAGCATTTT.

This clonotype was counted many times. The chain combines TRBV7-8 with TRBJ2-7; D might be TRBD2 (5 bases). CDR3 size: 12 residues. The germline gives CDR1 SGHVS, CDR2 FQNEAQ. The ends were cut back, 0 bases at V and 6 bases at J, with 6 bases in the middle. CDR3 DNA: TGTGCCAGCAGCTTAGCAGGGAGCGAGCAGTACTTC. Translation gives CASSLAGSEQYF. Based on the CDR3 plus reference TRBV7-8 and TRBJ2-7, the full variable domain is GAGVSQSPRYKVAKRGQDVALRCDPISGHVSLFWYQQALGQGPEFLTYFQNEAQLDKSGLPSDRFFAERPEGSVSTLKIQRTQQEDSAVYLCASSLAGSEQYFGPGTRLTVT.

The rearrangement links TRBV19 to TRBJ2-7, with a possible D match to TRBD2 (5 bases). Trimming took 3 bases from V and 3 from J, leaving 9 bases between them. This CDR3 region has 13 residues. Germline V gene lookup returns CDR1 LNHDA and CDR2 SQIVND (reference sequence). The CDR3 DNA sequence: TGTGCCAGTAGTATGGGGAGAGACTACGAGCAGTACTTC. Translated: CASSMGRDYEQYF.

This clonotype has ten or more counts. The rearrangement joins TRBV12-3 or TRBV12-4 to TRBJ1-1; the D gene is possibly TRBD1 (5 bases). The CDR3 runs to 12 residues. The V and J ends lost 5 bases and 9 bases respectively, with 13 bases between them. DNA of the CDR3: TGTGCCAGCAGTACTTTACGGGGGAAAGCTTTCTTT. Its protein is CASSTLRGKAFF.

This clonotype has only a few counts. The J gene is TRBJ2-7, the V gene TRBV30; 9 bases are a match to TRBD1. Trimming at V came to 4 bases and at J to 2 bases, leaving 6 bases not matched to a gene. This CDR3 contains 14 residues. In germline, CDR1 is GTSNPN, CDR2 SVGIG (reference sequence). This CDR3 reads CAWKKDRGPYEQYF. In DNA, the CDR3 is TGTGCCTGGAAAAAGGACAGGGGACCCTACGAGCAGTACTTC.